This entry lists 31 T cell receptor beta chains sequenced from one sample in a study of blood T cell repertoires in COVID-19 (dated by TCRdb to the early 2020s). Receptors were amplified or captured by the immunoSEQ multiplex PCR assay. Sourced from immuneACCESS, this table was stored by TCRdb with only in-frame sequences that have V and J called. A share of the clones is absent; for the studies checked, an unresolved V gene accounts for under half, and the remainder has no known explanation. The sample table shows 250,000 or so clones, and more than 75% are seen once. Roughly 12% of the sample is in the top ten clones. The sequencing input was peripheral blood. These receptors originate from a man older than 75 with acute or convalescent COVID-19.

The chain is built from TRBV28 and TRBJ1-5; D is unclear. V was clipped by 6 bases and J by 7 bases, with 10 bases between them. Germline V CDR1 and CDR2: MDHEN, SYDVKM. The CDR3 covers 12 residues. This chain's CDR3 is CASSLQQQPQHF. CDR3 DNA sequence: TGTGCCAGCAGCCTACAACAGCAGCCCCAGCATTTT. Based on the CDR3 plus reference TRBV28 and TRBJ1-5, the full variable domain is DVKVTQSSRYLVKRTGEKVFLECVQDMDHENMFWYRQDPGLGLRLIYFSYDVKMKEKGDIPEGYSVSREKKERFSLILESASTNQTSMYLCASSLQQQPQHFGDGTRLSIL.

The V and J genes are TRBV10-3 and TRBJ1-2, with 9 positions matching TRBD1. Germline V gene data show CDR1 as ENHRY and CDR2 as SYGVKD. CDR3 length: 13 residues. J gave up 6 bases and V 5 bases, and 4 bases lay outside the gene matches. As DNA, the CDR3 is TGTGCCATCAGTCCGGGACAGGGTGATGGCTACACCTTC. This translates into CAISPGQGDGYTF.

J is TRBJ2-7 and V is TRBV28, with a possible D match to TRBD2 (6 bases). The CDR3 runs 14 residues. The ends were cut back, 2 bases at V and 4 bases at J, with 12 bases in the middle. CDR1 and CDR2 from the germline V gene are MDHEN and SYDVKM. The CDR3 protein is CASSLPGSGYEQYF. The CDR3 DNA follows: TGTGCCAGCAGTTTACCCGGGAGTGGATACGAGCAGTACTTC.

CDR3 DNA: TGCGCCAGCAGCTTGGTTTTGACACCGGATGGCTACACCTTC. The encoded protein is CASSLVLTPDGYTF. The chain uses TRBV5-1 and TRBJ1-2; the D is unclear. From germline, CDR1 is SGHRS and CDR2 YFSETQ. The V end was cut by 0 bases, the J end by 6 bases, with 12 bases between. This CDR3 region has 14 residues.

The rearrangement joins TRBV29-1 to TRBJ1-1, with TRBD1 identical over 7 bases. The CDR3 is made up of 13 amino acids. Germline CDR1 reads SQVTM; CDR2 reads ANQGSEA. V lost 6 bases, J lost 4 bases, and 8 bases stayed unmatched. CDR3 residues: CSVLQGWVTEAFF. As DNA, the CDR3 is TGCAGCGTCCTACAGGGGTGGGTCACTGAAGCTTTCTTT.

CDR3 residues: CASSLRQLTNEKLFF. As DNA, the CDR3 is TGTGCCAGCAGCCTCCGACAGCTCACTAATGAAAAACTGTTTTTT. The gene calls are TRBV2 and TRBJ1-4; a possible D gene is TRBD1 (5 bases). The germline V and J ends were trimmed by 6 bases and 2 bases, with 13 bases remaining between them. The CDR3 has 15 residues. The V gene's germline CDR1 is SNHLY and CDR2 FYNNEI.

Details on this clone: This sample also contains other DNA sequences that code for the same CDR3. CDR3 sequence (DNA): TGTGCCAGCAGTTTGGGAGGCTCTGGGGCCAACGTCCTGACTTTC. This gives the protein CASSLGGSGANVLTF. The chain employs TRBV28 and TRBJ2-6; possibly TRBD2 for D (6 bases). The CDR3 sequence is 15 residues long. Trimming left V 3 bases short and J 0 bases short, with 6 bases between. Germline V gene data show CDR1 as MDHEN and CDR2 as SYDVKM.

The CDR3: CASSPPRGTKGEQFF. The CDR3 coding sequence is TGCGCCAGCAGCCCCCCGCGGGGTACGAAGGGTGAGCAGTTCTTC. The V call is TRBV5-1, the J call TRBJ2-1; D possibly corresponds to TRBD2 (6 bases). The CDR3 contains 15 residues. The germline gives CDR1 SGHRS, CDR2 YFSETQ. V was clipped by 4 bases and J by 9 bases, with 20 bases between them.

The chain has TRBV10-1 and TRBJ1-5, with a weak D call TRBD1 (6 bases). Germline CDR1 reads WNHNN; CDR2 reads SYGVQD (reference sequence). The CDR3 contains 14 residues. V was trimmed by 3 bases and J by 10 bases, leaving 16 bases between them. CDR3 nucleotide sequence: TGCGCCAGCAGTGAACAGGGTATTGAGGGCCCCCAGCATTTT. This sequence encodes CASSEQGIEGPQHF.

The chain has TRBV27 and TRBJ1-4; D not resolved. This CDR3 comprises 15 residues. Trimming cost V 6 bases and J 3 bases, with 14 bases left between them. Germline V gene sequence: CDR1 MNHEY, CDR2 SMNVEV (reference sequence). The CDR3 sequence is CASSRVPVANEKLFF. CDR3 nucleotide sequence: TGTGCCAGCAGCCGGGTACCGGTCGCTAATGAAAAACTGTTTTTT.

V and J are TRBV10-1 and TRBJ1-1, with D unresolved. This CDR3 is built from 15 residues. Trimming removed 4 bases at V and 1 base at J, with 13 bases between. Per the germline V gene, CDR1 is WNHNN and CDR2 is SYGVQD (reference sequence). The CDR3 is CASSGWEGWNTEAFF. The DNA for the CDR3 is TGCGCCAGCAGTGGGTGGGAGGGCTGGAACACTGAAGCTTTCTTT.

This sequence joins TRBV27 and TRBJ2-1; TRBD1 matches at 9 bases. CDR3 length: 15 residues. V gave up 6 bases and J gave up 4 bases; unmatched junction bases: 7. Germline assignment: CDR1 MNHEY and CDR2 SMNVEV (reference sequence). The CDR3 DNA reads TGTGCCAGCAGGAGGGGGACAGGGCTTTACAATGAGCAGTTCTTC. Its translation: CASRRGTGLYNEQFF.

The V call is TRBV28, the J call TRBJ2-7; D is perhaps TRBD2 (5 bases). Germline-derived CDR1 and CDR2 are MDHEN and SYDVKM. This CDR3 region has 14 residues. Trimming stripped 4 bases from V and 4 bases from J, with 14 bases between. The CDR3 coding sequence is TGTGCCAGCAGTTCCGGCGGGTCAACTTACGAGCAGTACTTC. This encodes CASSSGGSTYEQYF.

The CDR3 region is CASSSEETQYF. The DNA of the CDR3 is TGTGCCAGCAGCTCGGAAGAGACCCAGTACTTC. V usage is TRBV7-2 and J usage is TRBJ2-5, with D unclear. The germline gives CDR1 SGHTA, CDR2 FQGNSA. Trimming stripped 4 bases from V and 3 bases from J, with 3 bases between. This CDR3 contains 11 residues.

The chain uses TRBV27 and TRBJ2-3; a weak D match, TRBD2 (5 bases). CDR3 length: 13 residues. The germline V gene encodes CDR1 MNHEY and CDR2 SMNVEV (reference sequence). V was shortened by 6 bases and J by 7 bases, with 14 bases between the two germline ends. Here the CDR3 reads CASSPPLVNTQYF. The CDR3 coding sequence is TGTGCCAGCAGCCCACCACTAGTGAATACGCAGTATTTT.

The chain joins TRBV5-5 to TRBJ2-7; no clear D. Germline CDR1 SGHKS, CDR2 YYEKEE (reference sequence). The V gene lost 4 bases and the J gene lost 2 bases, with 10 bases spanning the gap. The CDR3 covers 13 residues. The CDR3 DNA is TGTGCCAGCAGCGACGACATCACCTACGAGCAGTACTTC. This translates into CASSDDITYEQYF.

The chain links TRBV18 to TRBJ2-3; the match to TRBD1 covers 8 bases. The CDR3 is 16 amino acids. After removal of 3 bases from V and 4 bases from J, the junction contained 9 bases not matched to a gene. In germline, CDR1 is KGHSH, CDR2 LQKENI. The CDR3 DNA follows: TGTGCCAGCTCACCTTTGCCGGACAGGGAAGCAGATACGCAGTATTTT. Translating it yields CASSPLPDREADTQYF.

The rearrangement links TRBV28 to TRBJ1-1; tentatively, D is TRBD1 (6 bases). Germline CDR1 is MDHEN and CDR2 is SYDVKM. Trimming shortened V by 3 bases and J by 0 bases, and 11 bases separated the two germline ends. The CDR3 covers 15 residues. This CDR3 reads CASSFGGAMNTEAFF. CDR3 DNA sequence: TGTGCCAGCAGTTTTGGGGGCGCGATGAACACTGAAGCTTTCTTT.

The chain recombines TRBV28 with TRBJ1-2; a possible D gene is TRBD1 (6 bases). The CDR3 has 15 amino acids. V shed 5 bases and J shed 1 base, with 14 bases lying between them. CDR1 and CDR2 (germline): MDHEN, SYDVKM. The CDR3 loop is CASSENRALNYGYTF. The CDR3, as DNA: TGTGCCAGCAGTGAGAACAGGGCCCTTAACTATGGCTACACCTTC.

This rearrangement joins TRBV5-4 to TRBJ2-5, with 8 bases identical to TRBD2. J was trimmed by 2 bases and V by 4 bases; bases with no gene match: 10. The germline V gene encodes CDR1 SGHNT and CDR2 YYREEE (reference sequence). The CDR3 length is 16 residues. CDR3: CASSLGGRGGQETQYF. CDR3 bases: TGTGCCAGCAGCCTCGGGGGCCGGGGGGGACAAGAGACCCAGTACTTC.

The chain carries TRBV3-1 (or the pseudogene TRBV3-2) and TRBJ2-1; tentative D call: TRBD2 (5 bases). This CDR3 is built from 17 residues. Trimming stripped 4 bases from V and 5 bases from J, with 21 bases between. Germline V gene sequence: CDR1 LGHDT, CDR2 YNNKEL (reference sequence). For the CDR3, the DNA is TGTGCCAGCAGCCCCCCGTTACGAGGGAGCCCCGACAATGAGCAGTTCTTC. Its protein is CASSPPLRGSPDNEQFF.

The chain links TRBV11-2 to TRBJ1-5; the D gene is possibly TRBD1 (6 bases). V was trimmed by 2 bases and J by 4 bases, leaving 9 bases between them. This CDR3 spans 14 amino acids. CDR1 is SGHAT and CDR2 is FQNNGV in the germline V gene. The CDR3 spells CASSLTGPNQPQHF. The DNA for the CDR3 is TGTGCCAGCAGCTTAACAGGGCCAAATCAGCCCCAGCATTTT.

Note on this clone: The junction departs from germline at one end; a sequencing error may be responsible. As DNA, the CDR3 is TGTGCCAGCAGCTTAAGGGGACAGGGGGACCCCCCCCGCGTCTTC. It yields the protein CASSLRGQGDPPRVF. This chain joins TRBV7-2 and TRBJ2-1, with TRBD1 matching 11 bases. The germline gives CDR1 SGHTA, CDR2 FQGNSA. The CDR3 extends over 15 amino acids.

This chain uses TRBV4-1 with TRBJ1-5; D not certain. V shed 3 bases and J shed 6 bases, with 18 bases lying between them. The CDR3 totals 16 residues. Looked up from germline, CDR1 is MGHRA and CDR2 is YSYEKL. The CDR3 region is CASSQEVGRNGQPQHF. The CDR3 coding sequence is TGCGCCAGCAGCCAGGAAGTGGGCAGGAACGGTCAGCCCCAGCATTTT.

CDR3 protein: CASSLGDRGREKLFF. CDR3 DNA sequence: TGTGCCAGCAGTTTAGGTGACAGGGGGCGGGAAAAACTGTTTTTT. The chain employs TRBV28 and TRBJ1-4, with 10 bases aligning to TRBD1. Germline CDR1 is MDHEN and CDR2 is SYDVKM. The CDR3 is 15 amino acids. J lost 8 bases, V lost 2 bases, and 5 bases had no gene match.

A word on this clone: The same CDR3 is also encoded by other DNA sequences in this sample. J is TRBJ2-5 and V is TRBV18, with 7 bases identical to TRBD2. Germline CDR1 reads KGHSH; CDR2 reads LQKENI. The V and J ends lost 0 bases and 4 bases, in that order; junction bases with no gene match: 2. This CDR3 is built from 14 residues. The CDR3, as DNA: TGTGCCAGCTCACCACCGGGAGGGCCAGAGACCCAGTACTTC. It translates to CASSPPGGPETQYF.

The chain has TRBV2 and TRBJ1-5; tentative D call: TRBD1 (6 bases). The CDR3 has 14 amino acids. The ends were cut back, 6 bases at V and 6 bases at J, with 15 bases in the middle. Germline CDR1 SNHLY, CDR2 FYNNEI. CDR3 amino acids: CASSGGGPGQPQHF. Written as DNA, the CDR3 is TGTGCCAGCAGCGGGGGGGGGCCTGGTCAGCCCCAGCATTTT.

In its sample, this clone was seen once. The chain links TRBV19 to TRBJ2-5; TRBD1 matches 8 bases. The junction had 17 bases not matched to a gene; V was cut back by 5 bases and J by 9 bases. In germline, CDR1 is LNHDA, CDR2 SQIVND (reference sequence). CDR3 length: 16 residues. CDR3 DNA sequence: TGTGCCAGTAGTTCGCGGTCGACAGGGGTCCCGGAGGCCCAGTACTTC. This translates into CASSSRSTGVPEAQYF.

The gene calls are TRBV29-1 and TRBJ2-1, with TRBD2 as a possible D gene (6 bases). The CDR3 has 12 amino acids. Germline V gives CDR1 SQVTM, CDR2 ANQGSEA. Trimming left V 6 bases short and J 9 bases short, with 15 bases between. For the CDR3, the DNA is TGCAGCGTCACGGGGGATTCCGGTGAGCAGTTCTTC. Protein: CSVTGDSGEQFF.

The rearrangement links TRBV4-1 to TRBJ1-4; 7 bases are shared with TRBD1. V was clipped by 4 bases and J by 0 bases; unmatched bases: 14. The CDR3 totals 19 residues. The germline CDR1 and CDR2 sequences are MGHRA and YSYEKL. The CDR3 protein is CASSLKGPAGGPTNEKLFF. The CDR3, as DNA: TGCGCCAGCAGCCTTAAAGGGCCTGCAGGGGGTCCAACTAATGAAAAACTGTTTTTT.

The J gene is TRBJ1-4, the V gene TRBV7-2; the D is unclear. CDR3 length: 15 residues. Germline V gene lookup returns CDR1 SGHTA and CDR2 FQGNSA. V lost 5 bases, J lost 3 bases, and 13 bases lay in between. The DNA for the CDR3 is TGTGCCAGCAGCAACAAGAGGGCCGCTAATGAAAAACTGTTTTTT. This codes for CASSNKRAANEKLFF.